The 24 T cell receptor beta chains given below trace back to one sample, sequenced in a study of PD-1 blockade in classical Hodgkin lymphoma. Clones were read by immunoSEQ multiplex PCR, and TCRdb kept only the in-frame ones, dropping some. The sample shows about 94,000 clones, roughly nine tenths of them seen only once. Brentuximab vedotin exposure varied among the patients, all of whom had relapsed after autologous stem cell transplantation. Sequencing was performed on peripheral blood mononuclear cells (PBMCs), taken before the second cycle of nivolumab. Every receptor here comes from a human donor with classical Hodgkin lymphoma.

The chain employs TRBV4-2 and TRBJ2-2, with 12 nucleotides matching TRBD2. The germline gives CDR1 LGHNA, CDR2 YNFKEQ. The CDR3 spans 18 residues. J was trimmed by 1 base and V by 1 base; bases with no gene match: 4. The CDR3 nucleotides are TGTGCCAGCAGCCAAGCCCTACTAGCGGGGGGGAACACCGGGGAGCTGTTTTTT. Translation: CASSQALLAGGNTGELFF.

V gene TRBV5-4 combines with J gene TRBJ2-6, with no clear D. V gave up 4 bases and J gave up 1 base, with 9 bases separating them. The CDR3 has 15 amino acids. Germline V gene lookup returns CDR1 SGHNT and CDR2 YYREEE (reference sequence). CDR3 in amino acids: CASSDRISGANVLTF. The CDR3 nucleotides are TGTGCCAGCAGCGATAGAATTTCTGGGGCCAACGTCCTGACTTTC.

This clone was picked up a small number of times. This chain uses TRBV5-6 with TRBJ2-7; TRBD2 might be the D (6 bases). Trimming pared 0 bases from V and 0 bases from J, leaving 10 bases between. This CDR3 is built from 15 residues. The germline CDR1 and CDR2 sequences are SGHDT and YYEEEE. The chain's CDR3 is CASSLGRRGSYEQYF. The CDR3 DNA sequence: TGTGCCAGCAGCTTGGGGCGGAGGGGCTCCTACGAGCAGTACTTC.

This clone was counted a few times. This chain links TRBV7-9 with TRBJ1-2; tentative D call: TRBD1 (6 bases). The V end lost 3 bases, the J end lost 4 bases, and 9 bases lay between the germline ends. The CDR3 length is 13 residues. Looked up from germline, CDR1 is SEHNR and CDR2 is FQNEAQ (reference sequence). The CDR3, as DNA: TGTGCCAGCAGCTTCACGGACAGCTATGGCTACACCTTC. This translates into CASSFTDSYGYTF.

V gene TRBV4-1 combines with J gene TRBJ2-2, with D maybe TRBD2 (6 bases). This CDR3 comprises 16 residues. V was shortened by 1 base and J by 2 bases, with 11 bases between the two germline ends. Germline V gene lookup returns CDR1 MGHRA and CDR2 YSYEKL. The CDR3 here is CASSQVSAGNTGELFF. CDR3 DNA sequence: TGCGCCAGCAGCCAAGTTTCGGCGGGAAACACCGGGGAGCTGTTTTTT.

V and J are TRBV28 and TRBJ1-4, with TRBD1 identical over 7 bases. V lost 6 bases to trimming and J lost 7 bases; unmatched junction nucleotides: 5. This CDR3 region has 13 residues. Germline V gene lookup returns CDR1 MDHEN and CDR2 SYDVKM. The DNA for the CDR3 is TGTGCCAGCAGCGCAGGGGGTACTGAAAAACTGTTTTTT. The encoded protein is CASSAGGTEKLFF.

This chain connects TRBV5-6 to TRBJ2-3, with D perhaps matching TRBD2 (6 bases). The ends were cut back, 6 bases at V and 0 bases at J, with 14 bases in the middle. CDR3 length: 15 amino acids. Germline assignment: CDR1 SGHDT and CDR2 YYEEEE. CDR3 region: CASIRRDWSTDTQYF. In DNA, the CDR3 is TGTGCCAGCATCCGGCGGGACTGGAGCACAGATACGCAGTATTTT.

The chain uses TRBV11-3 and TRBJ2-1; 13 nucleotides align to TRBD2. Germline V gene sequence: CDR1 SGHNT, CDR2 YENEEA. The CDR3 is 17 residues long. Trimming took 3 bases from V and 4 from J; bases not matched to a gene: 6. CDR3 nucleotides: TGTGCCAGCAGCTTGGAGACTAGCGGGGGGTCATACAATGAGCAGTTCTTC. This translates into CASSLETSGGSYNEQFF.

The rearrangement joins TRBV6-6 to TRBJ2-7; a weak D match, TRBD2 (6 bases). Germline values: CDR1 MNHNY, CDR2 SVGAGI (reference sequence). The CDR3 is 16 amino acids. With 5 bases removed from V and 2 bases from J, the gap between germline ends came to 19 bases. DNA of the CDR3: TGTGCCAGCAGTACCGCCGAGTACGGGAGCACCTACGAGCAGTACTTC. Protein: CASSTAEYGSTYEQYF.

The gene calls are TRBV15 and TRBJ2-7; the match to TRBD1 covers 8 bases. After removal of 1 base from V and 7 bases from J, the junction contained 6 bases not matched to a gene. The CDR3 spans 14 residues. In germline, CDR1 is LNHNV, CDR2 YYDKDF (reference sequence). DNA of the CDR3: TGTGCCACCAGCAGAGGGACAGGGTTCGAGGAGCAGTACTTC. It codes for CATSRGTGFEEQYF.

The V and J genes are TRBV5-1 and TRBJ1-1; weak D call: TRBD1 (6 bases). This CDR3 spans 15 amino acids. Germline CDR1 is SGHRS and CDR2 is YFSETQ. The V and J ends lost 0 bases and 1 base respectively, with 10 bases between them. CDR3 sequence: CASSLGGGKNTEAFF. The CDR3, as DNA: TGCGCCAGCAGCTTGGGTGGGGGCAAGAACACTGAAGCTTTCTTT.

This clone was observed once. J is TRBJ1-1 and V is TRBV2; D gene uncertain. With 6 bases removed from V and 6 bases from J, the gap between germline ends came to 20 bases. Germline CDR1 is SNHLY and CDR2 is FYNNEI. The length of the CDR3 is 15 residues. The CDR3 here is CASSMAEAGRAEAFF. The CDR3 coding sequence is TGTGCCAGCAGCATGGCAGAGGCCGGCCGAGCTGAAGCTTTCTTT.

The CDR3 DNA follows: TGTGCCAGCAGCTTGGTTGAGACCGGGGAGCTGTTTTTT. Amino acid sequence: CASSLVETGELFF. J is TRBJ2-2 and V is TRBV5-4, with unresolved D. CDR1 is SGHNT, CDR2 YYREEE, per germline (reference sequence). The V and J ends lost 0 bases and 5 bases respectively, with 5 bases between them. The CDR3 consists of 13 residues.

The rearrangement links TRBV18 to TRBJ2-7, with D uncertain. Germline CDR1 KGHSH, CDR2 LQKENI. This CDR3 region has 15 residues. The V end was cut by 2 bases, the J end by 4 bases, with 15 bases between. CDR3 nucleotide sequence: TGTGCCAGCTCACCAGGAGCCCCGGCCGGATACGAGCAGTACTTC. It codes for CASSPGAPAGYEQYF.

CDR3 protein: CASSYGQTTEAFF. The CDR3 DNA reads as TGTGCCAGCAGTTACGGCCAGACCACTGAAGCTTTCTTT. This chain uses TRBV6-5 with TRBJ1-1; D ambiguous. The V gene's germline CDR1 is MNHEY and CDR2 SVGAGI. The length of the CDR3 is 13 residues. V lost 2 bases to trimming and J lost 4 bases, with 8 bases between them.

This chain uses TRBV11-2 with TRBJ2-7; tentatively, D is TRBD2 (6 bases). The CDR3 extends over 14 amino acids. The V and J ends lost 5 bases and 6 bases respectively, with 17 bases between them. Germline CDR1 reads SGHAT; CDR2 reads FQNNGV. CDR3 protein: CASSGGLLGGEQYF. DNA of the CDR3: TGTGCCAGCAGCGGGGGACTGCTTGGTGGCGAGCAGTACTTC.

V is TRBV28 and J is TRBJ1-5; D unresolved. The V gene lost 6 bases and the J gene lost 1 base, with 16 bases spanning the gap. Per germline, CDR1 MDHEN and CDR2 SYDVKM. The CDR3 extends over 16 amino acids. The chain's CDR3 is CASRHLESLSNQPQHF. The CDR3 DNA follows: TGTGCCAGCAGGCACTTGGAGTCGTTGAGCAATCAGCCCCAGCATTTT.

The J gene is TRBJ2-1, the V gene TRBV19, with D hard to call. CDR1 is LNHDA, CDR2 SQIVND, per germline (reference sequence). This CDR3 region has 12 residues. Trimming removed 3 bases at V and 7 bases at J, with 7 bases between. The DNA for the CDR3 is TGTGCCAGTAGTATGTGGGGTAATGAGCAGTTCTTC. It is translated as CASSMWGNEQFF.

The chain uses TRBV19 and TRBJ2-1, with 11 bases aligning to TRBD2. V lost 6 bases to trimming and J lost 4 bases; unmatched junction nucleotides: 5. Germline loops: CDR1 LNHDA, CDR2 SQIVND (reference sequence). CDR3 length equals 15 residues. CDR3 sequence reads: CASSLAGGGYNEQFF. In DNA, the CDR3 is TGTGCCAGTAGCCTAGCGGGGGGTGGTTACAATGAGCAGTTCTTC. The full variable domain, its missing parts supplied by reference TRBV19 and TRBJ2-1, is DGGITQSPKYLFRKEGQNVTLSCEQNLNHDAMYWYRQDPGQGLRLIYYSQIVNDFQKGDIAEGYSVSREKKESFPLTVTSAQKNPTAFYLCASSLAGGGYNEQFFGPGTRLTVL.

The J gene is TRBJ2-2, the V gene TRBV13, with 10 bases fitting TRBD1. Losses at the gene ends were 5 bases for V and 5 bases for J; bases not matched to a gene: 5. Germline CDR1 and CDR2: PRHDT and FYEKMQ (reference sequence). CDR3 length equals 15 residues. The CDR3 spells CASSTDRGGTGELFF. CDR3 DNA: TGTGCCAGCAGCACGGACAGGGGGGGGACCGGGGAGCTGTTTTTT.

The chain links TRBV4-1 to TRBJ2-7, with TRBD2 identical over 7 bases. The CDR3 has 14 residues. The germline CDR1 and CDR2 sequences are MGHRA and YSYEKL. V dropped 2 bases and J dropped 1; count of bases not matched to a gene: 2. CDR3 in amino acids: CASSQPGGSYEQYF. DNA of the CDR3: TGCGCCAGCAGCCAACCGGGAGGTTCCTACGAGCAGTACTTC.

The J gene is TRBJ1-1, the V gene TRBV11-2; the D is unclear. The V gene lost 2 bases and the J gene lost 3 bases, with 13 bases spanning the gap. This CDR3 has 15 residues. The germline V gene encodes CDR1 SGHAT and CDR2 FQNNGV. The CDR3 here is CASSLRRAEYTEAFF. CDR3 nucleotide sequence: TGTGCCAGCAGCTTAAGGAGGGCAGAGTACACTGAAGCTTTCTTT.

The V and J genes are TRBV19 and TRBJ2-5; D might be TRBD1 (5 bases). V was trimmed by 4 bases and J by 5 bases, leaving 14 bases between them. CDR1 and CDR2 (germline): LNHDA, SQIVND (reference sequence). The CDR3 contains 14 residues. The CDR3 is CASSKRTLRETQYF. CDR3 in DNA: TGTGCCAGTAGTAAAAGGACACTGAGGGAGACCCAGTACTTC.

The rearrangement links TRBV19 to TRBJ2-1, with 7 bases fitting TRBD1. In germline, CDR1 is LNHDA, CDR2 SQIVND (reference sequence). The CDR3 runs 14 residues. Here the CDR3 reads CAYTDRRTYNEQFF. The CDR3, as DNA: TGTGCTTATACGGACAGGAGAACCTACAATGAGCAGTTCTTC.